This T cell receptor beta chain was identified in a study of T cell clonality in common variable immunodeficiency. The V end was cut by 0 bases, the J end by 0 bases, with 9 bases between. Per the germline V gene, CDR1 is MRHNA and CDR2 is SNTAGT. The CDR3 spans 16 residues. Study-level points and caveats: CVID subjects shared fewer TCRbeta clones than healthy controls did. CVID patient heterogeneity limited repertoire-clinical complication correlations. Reportedly, TCR beta sequences from common variable immunodeficiency showed fewer deletions and N-nucleotide insertions.

The method was immunoSEQ multiplex PCR; TCRdb's version includes in-frame clones alone and lacks a portion of them. The record shows tens of thousands of clones for this sample, with no singletons present. Many counts were recorded for this clone. Its antigen is as yet unknown. The CDR3 goes on 3 residues after the read ends, and that part is filled in from the germline J gene. Most patients and controls had Caucasian heritage. The receptor was derived from a person between 18 and 70 years old in good health. Sequencing was performed on peripheral blood mononuclear cells. The chain is built from TRBV6-4 and TRBJ2-1; no definite D call. CDR3 loop: CASSDSTRSSYNEQFF. CDR3 DNA, as far as it was read: TGTGCCAGCAGTGACTCGACACGGAGCTCCTACAATGAG.